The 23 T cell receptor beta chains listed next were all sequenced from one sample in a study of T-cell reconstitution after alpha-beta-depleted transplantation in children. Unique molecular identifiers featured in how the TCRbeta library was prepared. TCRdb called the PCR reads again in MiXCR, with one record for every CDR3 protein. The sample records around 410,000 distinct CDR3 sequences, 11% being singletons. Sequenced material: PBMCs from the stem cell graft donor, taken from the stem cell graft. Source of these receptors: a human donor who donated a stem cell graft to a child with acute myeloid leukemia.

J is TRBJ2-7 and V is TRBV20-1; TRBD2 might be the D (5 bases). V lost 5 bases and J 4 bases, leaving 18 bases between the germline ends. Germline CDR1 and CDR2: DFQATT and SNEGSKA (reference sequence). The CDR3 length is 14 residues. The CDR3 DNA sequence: TGCAGTGCTCAGGACTTTCTGGACCCTTACGAGCAGTACTTC. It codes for CSAQDFLDPYEQYF.

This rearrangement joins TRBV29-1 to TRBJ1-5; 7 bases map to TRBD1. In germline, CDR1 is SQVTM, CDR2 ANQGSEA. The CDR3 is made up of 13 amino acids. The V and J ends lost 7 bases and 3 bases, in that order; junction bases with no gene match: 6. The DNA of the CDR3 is TGCAGCGGATCCAGGGGGATCAATCAGCCCCAGCATTTT. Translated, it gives CSGSRGINQPQHF.

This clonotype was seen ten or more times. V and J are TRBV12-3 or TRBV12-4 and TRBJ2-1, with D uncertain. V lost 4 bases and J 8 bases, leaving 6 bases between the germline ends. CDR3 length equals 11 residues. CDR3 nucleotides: TGTGCCAGCAGTTCCCGGTATGAGCAGTTCTTC. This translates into CASSSRYEQFF.

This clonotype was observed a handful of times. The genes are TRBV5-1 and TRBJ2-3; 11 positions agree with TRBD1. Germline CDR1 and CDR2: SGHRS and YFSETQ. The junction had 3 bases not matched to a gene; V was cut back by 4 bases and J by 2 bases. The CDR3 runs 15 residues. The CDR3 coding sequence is TGCGCCAGCAGCCGGGGACAGGGGGTCACAGATACGCAGTATTTT. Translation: CASSRGQGVTDTQYF.

CDR3 protein: CASSELGTGVLNTEAFF. The CDR3 nucleotides read TGTGCCAGCAGTGAATTGGGGACAGGGGTATTGAACACTGAAGCTTTCTTT. The V gene is TRBV2, the J gene TRBJ1-1; 10 nucleotides align to TRBD1. CDR1 and CDR2 (germline): SNHLY, FYNNEI. The CDR3 is made up of 17 amino acids. V was pared by 2 bases and J by 0 bases, with 6 bases of the junction left unmatched.

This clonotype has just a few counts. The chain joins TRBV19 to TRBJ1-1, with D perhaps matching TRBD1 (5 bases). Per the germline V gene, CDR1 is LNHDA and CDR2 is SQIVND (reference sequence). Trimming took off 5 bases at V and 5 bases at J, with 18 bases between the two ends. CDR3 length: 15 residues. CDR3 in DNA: TGTGCCAGTAGTCCTTTCCTAGGGGATGCAACTGAAGCTTTCTTT. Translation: CASSPFLGDATEAFF. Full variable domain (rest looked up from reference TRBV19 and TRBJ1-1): DGGITQSPKYLFRKEGQNVTLSCEQNLNHDAMYWYRQDPGQGLRLIYYSQIVNDFQKGDIAEGYSVSREKKESFPLTVTSAQKNPTAFYLCASSPFLGDATEAFFGQGTRLTVV.

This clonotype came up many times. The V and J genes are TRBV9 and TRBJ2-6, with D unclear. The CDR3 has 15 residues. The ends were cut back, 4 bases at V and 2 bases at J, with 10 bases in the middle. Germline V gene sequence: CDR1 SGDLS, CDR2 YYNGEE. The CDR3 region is CASSPLNAGANVLTF. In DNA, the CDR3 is TGTGCCAGCAGCCCATTAAATGCTGGGGCCAACGTCCTGACTTTC.

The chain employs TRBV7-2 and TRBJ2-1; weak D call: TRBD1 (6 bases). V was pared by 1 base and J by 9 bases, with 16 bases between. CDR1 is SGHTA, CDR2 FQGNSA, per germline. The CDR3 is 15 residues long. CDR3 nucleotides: TGTGCCAGCAGCTTAGGGGGGCCCAAGGGGAGTGAGCAGTTCTTC. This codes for CASSLGGPKGSEQFF.

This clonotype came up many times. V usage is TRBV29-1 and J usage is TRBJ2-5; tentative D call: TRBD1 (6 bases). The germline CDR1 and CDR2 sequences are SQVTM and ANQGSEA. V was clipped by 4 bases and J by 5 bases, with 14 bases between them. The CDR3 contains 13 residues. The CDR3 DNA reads TGCAGCGTTGTTGCTGGGGGCTGGGAGACCCAGTACTTC. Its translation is CSVVAGGWETQYF.

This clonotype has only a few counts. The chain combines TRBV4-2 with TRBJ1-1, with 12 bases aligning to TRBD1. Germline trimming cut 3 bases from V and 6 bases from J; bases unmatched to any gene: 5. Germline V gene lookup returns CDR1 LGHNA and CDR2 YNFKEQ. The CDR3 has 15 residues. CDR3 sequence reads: CASSQAGQGASEAFF. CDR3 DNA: TGTGCCAGCAGCCAGGCGGGACAGGGGGCGTCTGAAGCTTTCTTT.

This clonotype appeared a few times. CDR3 DNA sequence: TGCGCCAGCAGCTTGCAACTAGCGGGTAGTGAGCAGTTCTTC. Translated: CASSLQLAGSEQFF. The chain combines TRBV5-1 with TRBJ2-1; 9 nucleotides match TRBD2. This CDR3 region has 14 residues. Germline V gene sequence: CDR1 SGHRS, CDR2 YFSETQ. The trim removed 1 base at V and 9 bases at J, leaving 5 bases unmatched.

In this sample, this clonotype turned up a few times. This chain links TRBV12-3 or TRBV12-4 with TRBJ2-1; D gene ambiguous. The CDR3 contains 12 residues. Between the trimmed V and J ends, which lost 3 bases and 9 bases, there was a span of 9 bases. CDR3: CASSFEVGEQFF. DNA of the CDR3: TGTGCCAGCAGTTTTGAGGTCGGTGAGCAGTTCTTC.

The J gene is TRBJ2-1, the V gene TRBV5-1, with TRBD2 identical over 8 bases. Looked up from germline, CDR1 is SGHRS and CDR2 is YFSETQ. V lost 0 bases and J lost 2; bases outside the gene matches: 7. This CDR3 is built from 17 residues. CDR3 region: CASSLGLATNTYNEQFF. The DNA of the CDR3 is TGCGCCAGCAGCTTGGGACTAGCGACTAACACCTACAATGAGCAGTTCTTC.

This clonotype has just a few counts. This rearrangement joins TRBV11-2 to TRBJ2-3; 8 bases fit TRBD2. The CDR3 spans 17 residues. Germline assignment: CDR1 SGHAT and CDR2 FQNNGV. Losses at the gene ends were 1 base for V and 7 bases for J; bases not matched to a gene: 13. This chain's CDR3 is CASSLGNNGRAVYTQYF. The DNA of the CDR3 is TGTGCCAGCAGCTTAGGAAACAACGGGAGGGCCGTGTATACGCAGTATTTT.

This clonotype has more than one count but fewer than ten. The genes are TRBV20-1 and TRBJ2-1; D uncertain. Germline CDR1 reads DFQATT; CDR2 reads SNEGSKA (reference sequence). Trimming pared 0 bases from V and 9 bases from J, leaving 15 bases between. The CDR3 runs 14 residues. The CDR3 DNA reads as TGCAGTGCTAGAGATCCACGTCGTCCGGGTGAGCAGTTCTTC. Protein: CSARDPRRPGEQFF.

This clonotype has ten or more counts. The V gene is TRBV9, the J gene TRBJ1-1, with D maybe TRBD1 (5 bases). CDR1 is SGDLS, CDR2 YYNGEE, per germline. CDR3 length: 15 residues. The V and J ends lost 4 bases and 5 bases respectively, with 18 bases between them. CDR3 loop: CASSIGEGSWTEAFF. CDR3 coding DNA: TGTGCCAGCAGCATAGGGGAGGGGTCGTGGACTGAAGCTTTCTTT.

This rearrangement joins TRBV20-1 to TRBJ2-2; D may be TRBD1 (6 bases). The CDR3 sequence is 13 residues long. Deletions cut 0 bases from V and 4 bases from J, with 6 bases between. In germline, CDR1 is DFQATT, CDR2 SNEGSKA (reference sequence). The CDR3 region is CSAREGATGELFF. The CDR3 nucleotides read TGCAGTGCTAGAGAGGGGGCCACCGGGGAGCTGTTTTTT.

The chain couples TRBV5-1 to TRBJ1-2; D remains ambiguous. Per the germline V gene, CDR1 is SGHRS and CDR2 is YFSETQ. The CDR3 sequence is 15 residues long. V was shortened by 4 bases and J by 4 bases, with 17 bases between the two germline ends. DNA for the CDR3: TGCGCCAGCAGCCAGCAAAGGACGGGAAGCTATGGCTACACCTTC. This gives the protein CASSQQRTGSYGYTF.

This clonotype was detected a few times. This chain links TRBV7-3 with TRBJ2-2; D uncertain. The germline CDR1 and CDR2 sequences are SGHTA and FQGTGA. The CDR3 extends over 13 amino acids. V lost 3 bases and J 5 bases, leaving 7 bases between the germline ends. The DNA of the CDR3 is TGTGCCAGCAGCTTCGGAGAGACCGGGGAGCTGTTTTTT. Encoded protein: CASSFGETGELFF.

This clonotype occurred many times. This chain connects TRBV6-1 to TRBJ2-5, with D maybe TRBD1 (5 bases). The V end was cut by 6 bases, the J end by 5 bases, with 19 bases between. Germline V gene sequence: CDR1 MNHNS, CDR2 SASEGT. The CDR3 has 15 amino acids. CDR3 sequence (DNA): TGTGCCAGCAGGGCAGACAGTTTTCTTCAGGAGACCCAGTACTTC. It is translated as CASRADSFLQETQYF.

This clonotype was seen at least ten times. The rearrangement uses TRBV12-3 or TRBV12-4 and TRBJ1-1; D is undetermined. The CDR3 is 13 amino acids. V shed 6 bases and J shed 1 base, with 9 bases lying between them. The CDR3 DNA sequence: TGTGCCAGCAGCCGGCAATCGAACACTGAAGCTTTCTTT. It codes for CASSRQSNTEAFF.

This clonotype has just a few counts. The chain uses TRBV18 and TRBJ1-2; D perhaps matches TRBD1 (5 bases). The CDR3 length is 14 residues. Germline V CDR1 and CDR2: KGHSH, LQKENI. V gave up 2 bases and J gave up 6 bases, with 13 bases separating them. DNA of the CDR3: TGTGCCAGCTCACCATGGGGCCAGGGTGATGGCTACACCTTC. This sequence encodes CASSPWGQGDGYTF.

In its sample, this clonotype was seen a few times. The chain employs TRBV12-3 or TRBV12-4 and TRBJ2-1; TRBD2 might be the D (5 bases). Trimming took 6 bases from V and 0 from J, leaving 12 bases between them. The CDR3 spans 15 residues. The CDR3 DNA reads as TGTGCCAGCAGCCCACCCGGGGTCTCCTACAATGAGCAGTTCTTC. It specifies CASSPPGVSYNEQFF.